This TCR beta chain was sequenced in a study of shared clonotypes between healthy human individuals. The study, taken as a whole, reports: Among non-shared clonotypes, generation probabilities were lower than among those shared by all four donors. The study found 4.5% to 5% of naive CD4 clonotypes shared across four donors.

This CDR3 contains 17 residues. The germline gives CDR1 SEHNR, CDR2 FQNEAQ (reference sequence). V lost 4 bases and J lost 4; bases outside the gene matches: 5. Comments on this clone: What it binds is not known.

Sequencing was at deep level. Genomic DNA from each subset was divided evenly over several immunoSEQ plates. Some clones are missing from TCRdb's copy, which holds only in-frame ones; the method was immunoSEQ multiplex PCR. The table records roughly 1.4 million clones, 97% to 99% of them present only once. Sequencing was done on a sample of naive CD4+ T cells sorted from blood. The subset here: CD45RA+ positively selected. This receptor was obtained from a young man in good health. V is TRBV7-9 and J is TRBJ2-2; 14 positions match TRBD2. The CDR3 reads CASSWTSGRRGTGELFF. DNA for the CDR3: TGTGCCAGCAGCTGGACTAGCGGGAGGAGGGGCACCGGGGAGCTGTTTTTT.